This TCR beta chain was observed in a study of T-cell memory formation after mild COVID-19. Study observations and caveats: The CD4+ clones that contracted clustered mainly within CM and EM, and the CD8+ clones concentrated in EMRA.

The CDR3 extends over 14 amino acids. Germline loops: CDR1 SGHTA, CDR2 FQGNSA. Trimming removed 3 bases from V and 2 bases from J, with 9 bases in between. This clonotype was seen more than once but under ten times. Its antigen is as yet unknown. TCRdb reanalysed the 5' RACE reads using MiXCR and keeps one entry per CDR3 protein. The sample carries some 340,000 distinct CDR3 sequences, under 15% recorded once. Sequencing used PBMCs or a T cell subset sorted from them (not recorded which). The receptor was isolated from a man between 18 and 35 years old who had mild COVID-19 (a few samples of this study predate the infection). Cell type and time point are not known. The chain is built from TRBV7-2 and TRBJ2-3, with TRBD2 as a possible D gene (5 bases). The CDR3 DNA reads TGTGCCAGCAGCTTTAACGGGGACACAGATACGCAGTATTTT. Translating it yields CASSFNGDTDTQYF.